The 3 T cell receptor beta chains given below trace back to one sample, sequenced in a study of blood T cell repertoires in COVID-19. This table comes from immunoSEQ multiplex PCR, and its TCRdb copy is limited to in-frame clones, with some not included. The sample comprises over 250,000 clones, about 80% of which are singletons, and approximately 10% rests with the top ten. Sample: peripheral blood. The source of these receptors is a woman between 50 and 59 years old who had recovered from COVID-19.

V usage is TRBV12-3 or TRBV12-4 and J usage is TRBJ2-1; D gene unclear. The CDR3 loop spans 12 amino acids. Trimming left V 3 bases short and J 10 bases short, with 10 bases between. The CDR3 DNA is TGTGCCAGCAGTTTCAGTGGTGCCGAGCAGTTCTTC. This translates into CASSFSGAEQFF.

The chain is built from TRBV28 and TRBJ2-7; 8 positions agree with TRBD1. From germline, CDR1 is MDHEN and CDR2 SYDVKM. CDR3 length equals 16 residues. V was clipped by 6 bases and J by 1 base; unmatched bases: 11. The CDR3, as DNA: TGTGCCAGCAGCCCCCTCCGGGACAGGAGGTCCTACGAGCAGTACTTC. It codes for CASSPLRDRRSYEQYF.

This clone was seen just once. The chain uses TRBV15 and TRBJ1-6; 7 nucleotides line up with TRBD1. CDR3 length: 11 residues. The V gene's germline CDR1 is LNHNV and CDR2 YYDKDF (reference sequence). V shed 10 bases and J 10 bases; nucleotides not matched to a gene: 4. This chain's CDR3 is CARTGRSPLHF. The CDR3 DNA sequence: TGTGCCAGGACAGGTCGCTCACCCCTCCACTTT.